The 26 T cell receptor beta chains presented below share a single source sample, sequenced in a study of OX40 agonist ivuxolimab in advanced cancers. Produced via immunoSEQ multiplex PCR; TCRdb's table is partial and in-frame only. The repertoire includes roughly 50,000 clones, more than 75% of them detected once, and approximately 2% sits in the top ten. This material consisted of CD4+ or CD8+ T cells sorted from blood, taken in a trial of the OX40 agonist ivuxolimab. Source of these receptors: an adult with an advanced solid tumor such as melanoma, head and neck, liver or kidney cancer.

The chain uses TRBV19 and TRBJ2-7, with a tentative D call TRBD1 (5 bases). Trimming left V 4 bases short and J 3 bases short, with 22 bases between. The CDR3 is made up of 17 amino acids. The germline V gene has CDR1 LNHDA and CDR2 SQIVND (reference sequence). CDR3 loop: CASSKALSTGRIYEQYF. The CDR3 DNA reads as TGTGCCAGTAGTAAGGCGCTCAGTACAGGCCGAATCTACGAGCAGTACTTC.

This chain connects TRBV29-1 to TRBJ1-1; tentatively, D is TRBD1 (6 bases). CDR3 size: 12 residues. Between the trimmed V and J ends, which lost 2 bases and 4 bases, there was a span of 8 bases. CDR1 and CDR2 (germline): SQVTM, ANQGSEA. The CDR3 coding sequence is TGCAGCGTTGAACGGGGGCGCACTGAAGCTTTCTTT. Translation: CSVERGRTEAFF.

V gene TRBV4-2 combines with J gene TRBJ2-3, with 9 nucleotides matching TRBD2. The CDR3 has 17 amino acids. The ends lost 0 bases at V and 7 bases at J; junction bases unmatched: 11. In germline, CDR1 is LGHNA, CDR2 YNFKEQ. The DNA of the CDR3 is TGTGCCAGCAGCCAAGATGTAGGACTAGCGATCTTGAATACGCAGTATTTT. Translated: CASSQDVGLAILNTQYF.

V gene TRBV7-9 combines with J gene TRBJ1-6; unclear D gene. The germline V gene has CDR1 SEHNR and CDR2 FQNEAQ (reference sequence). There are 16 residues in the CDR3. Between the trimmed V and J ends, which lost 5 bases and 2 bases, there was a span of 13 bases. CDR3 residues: CASSRTTVTYNSPLHF. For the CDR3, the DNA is TGTGCCAGCAGCCGTACAACAGTAACCTATAATTCACCCCTCCACTTT.

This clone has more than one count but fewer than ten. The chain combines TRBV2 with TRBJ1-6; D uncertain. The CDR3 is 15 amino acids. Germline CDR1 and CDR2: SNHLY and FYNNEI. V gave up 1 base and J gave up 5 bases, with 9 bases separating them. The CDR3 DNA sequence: TGTGCCAGCAGTGAAGGGAGGATTGATAATTCACCCCTCCACTTT. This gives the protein CASSEGRIDNSPLHF.

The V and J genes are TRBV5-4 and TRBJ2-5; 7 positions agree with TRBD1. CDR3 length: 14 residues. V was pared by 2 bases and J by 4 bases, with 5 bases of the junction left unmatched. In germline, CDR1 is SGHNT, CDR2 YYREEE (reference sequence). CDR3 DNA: TGTGCCAGCAGCTTACAGGGGAAAAGAGAGACCCAGTACTTC. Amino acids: CASSLQGKRETQYF. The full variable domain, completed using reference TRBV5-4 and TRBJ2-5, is ETGVTQSPTHLIKTRGQQVTLRCSSQSGHNTVSWYQQALGQGPQFIFQYYREEENGRGNFPPRFSGLQFPNYSSELNVNALELDDSALYLCASSLQGKRETQYFGPGTRLLVL.

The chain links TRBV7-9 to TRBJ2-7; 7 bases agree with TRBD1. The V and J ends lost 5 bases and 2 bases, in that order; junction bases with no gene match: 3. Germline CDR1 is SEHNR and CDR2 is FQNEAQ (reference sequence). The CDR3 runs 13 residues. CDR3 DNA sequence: TGTGCCAGCAGCCTCGGGACAGCCTACGAGCAGTACTTC. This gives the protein CASSLGTAYEQYF.

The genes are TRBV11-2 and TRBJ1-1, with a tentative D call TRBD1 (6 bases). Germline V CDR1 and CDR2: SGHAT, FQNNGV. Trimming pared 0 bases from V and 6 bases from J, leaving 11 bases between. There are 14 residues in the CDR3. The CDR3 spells CASSLESRGSEAFF. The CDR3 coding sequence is TGTGCCAGCAGCTTAGAGTCAAGGGGGTCTGAAGCTTTCTTT.

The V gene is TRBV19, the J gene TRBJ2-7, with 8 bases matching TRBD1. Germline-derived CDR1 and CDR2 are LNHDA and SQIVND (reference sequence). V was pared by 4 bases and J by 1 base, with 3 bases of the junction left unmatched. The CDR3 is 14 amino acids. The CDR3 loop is CASSNRDRSYEQYF. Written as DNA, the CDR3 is TGTGCCAGTAGTAACCGGGACAGGTCCTACGAGCAGTACTTC.

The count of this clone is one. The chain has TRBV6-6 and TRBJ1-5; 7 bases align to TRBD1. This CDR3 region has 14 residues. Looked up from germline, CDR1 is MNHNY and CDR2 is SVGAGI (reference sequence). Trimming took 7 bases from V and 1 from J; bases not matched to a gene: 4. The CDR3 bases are TGTGCCAGCAACCTGGGACAGAGCAATCAGCCCCAGCATTTT. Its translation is CASNLGQSNQPQHF.

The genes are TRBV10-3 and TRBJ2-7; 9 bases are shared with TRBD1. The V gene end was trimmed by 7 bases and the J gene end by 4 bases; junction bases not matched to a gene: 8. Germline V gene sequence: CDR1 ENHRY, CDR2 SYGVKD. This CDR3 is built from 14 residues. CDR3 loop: CAIKGAGTGYEQYF. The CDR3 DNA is TGTGCCATCAAGGGGGCCGGGACAGGGTACGAGCAGTACTTC.

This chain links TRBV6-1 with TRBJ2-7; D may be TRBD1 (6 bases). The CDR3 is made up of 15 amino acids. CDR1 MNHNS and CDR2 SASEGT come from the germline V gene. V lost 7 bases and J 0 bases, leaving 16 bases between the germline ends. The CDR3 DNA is TGTGCCAGCACCGCGGACAGCCGGAGCTCCTACGAGCAGTACTTC. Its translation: CASTADSRSSYEQYF.

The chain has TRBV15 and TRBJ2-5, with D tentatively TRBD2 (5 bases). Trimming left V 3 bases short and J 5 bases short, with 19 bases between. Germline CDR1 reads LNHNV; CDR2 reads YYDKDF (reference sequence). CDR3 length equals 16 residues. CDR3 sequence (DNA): TGTGCCACCAGCAGCAACCGACTTAACCCGGGGGAGACCCAGTACTTC. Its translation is CATSSNRLNPGETQYF.

The CDR3: CASSPMDGYGYTF. The CDR3 nucleotides are TGTGCCAGCAGTCCCATGGACGGGTATGGCTACACCTTC. The J gene is TRBJ1-2, the V gene TRBV27, with no clear D. Trimming took off 5 bases at V and 5 bases at J, with 12 bases between the two ends. CDR3 size: 13 residues. The germline V gene has CDR1 MNHEY and CDR2 SMNVEV (reference sequence).

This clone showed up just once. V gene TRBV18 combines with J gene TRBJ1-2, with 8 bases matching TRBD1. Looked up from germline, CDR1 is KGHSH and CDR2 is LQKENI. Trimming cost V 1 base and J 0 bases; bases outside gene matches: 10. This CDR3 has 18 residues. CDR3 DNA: TGTGCCAGCTCACCACAACTGAGACAGGGGACCGCTAACTATGGCTACACCTTC. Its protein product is CASSPQLRQGTANYGYTF.

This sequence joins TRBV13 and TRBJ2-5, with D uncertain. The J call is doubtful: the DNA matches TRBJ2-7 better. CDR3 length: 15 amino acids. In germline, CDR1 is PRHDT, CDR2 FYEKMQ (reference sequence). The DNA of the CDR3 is TGTGCCAGCAGCCTGAGTTGGTCCTCGGGCTACGAGCAGTACTTC. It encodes CASSLSWSSGYEQYF.

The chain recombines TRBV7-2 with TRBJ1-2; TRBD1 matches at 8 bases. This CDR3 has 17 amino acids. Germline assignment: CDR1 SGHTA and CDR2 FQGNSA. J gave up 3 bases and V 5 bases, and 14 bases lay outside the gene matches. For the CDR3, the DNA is TGTGCCAGCAGCATCTCCACCGGGACAGGTGTAGACTATGGCTACACCTTC. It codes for CASSISTGTGVDYGYTF.

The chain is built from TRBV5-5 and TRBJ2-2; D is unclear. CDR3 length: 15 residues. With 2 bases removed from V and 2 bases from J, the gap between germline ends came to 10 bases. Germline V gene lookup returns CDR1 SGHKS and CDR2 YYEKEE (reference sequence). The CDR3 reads CASSFGQPNTGELFF. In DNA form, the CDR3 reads TGTGCCAGCAGCTTTGGGCAGCCAAACACCGGGGAGCTGTTTTTT.

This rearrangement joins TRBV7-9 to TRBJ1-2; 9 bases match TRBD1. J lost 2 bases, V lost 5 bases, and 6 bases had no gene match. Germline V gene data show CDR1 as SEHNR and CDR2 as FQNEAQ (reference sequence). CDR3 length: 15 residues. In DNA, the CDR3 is TGTGCCAGCAGCGATCCTGACAGGGGGAACTATGGCTACACCTTC. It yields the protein CASSDPDRGNYGYTF.

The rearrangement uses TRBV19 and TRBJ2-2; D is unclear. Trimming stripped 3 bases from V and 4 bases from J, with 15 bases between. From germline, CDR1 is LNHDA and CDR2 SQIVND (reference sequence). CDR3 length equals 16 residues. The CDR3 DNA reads TGTGCCAGTAGTATCCGGGCCAAGAAGGTCACCGGGGAGCTGTTTTTT. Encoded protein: CASSIRAKKVTGELFF.

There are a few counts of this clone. CDR3 bases: TGTGCCAGCAGCGCCCCGGGAACCCGGGGCGCTGATTCACCCCTCCACTTT. Protein sequence: CASSAPGTRGADSPLHF. The rearrangement uses TRBV2 and TRBJ1-6, with D perhaps TRBD1 (5 bases). The CDR3 is 17 amino acids. V lost 6 bases and J lost 8, with 23 bases in between. Looked up from germline, CDR1 is SNHLY and CDR2 is FYNNEI.

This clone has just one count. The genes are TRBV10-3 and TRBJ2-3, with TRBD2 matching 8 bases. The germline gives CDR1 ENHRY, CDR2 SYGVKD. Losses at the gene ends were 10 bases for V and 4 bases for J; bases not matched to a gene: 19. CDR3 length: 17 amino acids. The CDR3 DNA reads TGTGCCAGCGTCAACCCTCAGACTAGCGACGGAGCAGATACGCAGTATTTT. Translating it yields CASVNPQTSDGADTQYF.

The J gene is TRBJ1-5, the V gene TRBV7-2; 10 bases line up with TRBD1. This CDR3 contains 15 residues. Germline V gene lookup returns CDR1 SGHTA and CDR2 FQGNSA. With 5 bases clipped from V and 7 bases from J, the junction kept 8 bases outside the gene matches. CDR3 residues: CASSADRGLEQPQHF. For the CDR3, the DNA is TGTGCCAGCAGCGCAGACAGGGGGCTAGAACAGCCCCAGCATTTT.

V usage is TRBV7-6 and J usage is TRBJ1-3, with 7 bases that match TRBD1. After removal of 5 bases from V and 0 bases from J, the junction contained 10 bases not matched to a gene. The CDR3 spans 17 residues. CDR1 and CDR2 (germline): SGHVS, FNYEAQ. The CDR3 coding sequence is TGTGCCAGCAGCGAACAGGGGATGAGGAACTCTGGAAACACCATATATTTT. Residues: CASSEQGMRNSGNTIYF.

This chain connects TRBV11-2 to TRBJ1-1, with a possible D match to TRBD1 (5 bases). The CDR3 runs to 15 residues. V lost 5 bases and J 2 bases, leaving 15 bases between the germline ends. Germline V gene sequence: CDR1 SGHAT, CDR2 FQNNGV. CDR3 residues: CASSPRYGGNTEAFF. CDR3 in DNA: TGTGCCAGCAGCCCCAGATACGGGGGAAACACTGAAGCTTTCTTT.

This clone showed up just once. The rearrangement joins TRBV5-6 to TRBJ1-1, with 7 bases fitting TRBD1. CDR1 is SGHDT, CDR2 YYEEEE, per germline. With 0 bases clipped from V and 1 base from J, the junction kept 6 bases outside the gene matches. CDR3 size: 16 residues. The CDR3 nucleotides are TGTGCCAGCAGCTTGGGGGCGGGACAGTCGAACACTGAAGCTTTCTTT. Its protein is CASSLGAGQSNTEAFF.